This T cell receptor (beta chain) was documented in a study of T cells in Graves' hyperthyroidism and ophthalmopathy. Regarding the study as a whole: Most clonotypes expanded in the thyroid (above 0.001) were also present in blood.

The germline gives CDR1 SGHNT, CDR2 YENEEA. The CDR3 extends over 12 amino acids. V was pared by 5 bases and J by 8 bases, with 12 bases between. This clonotype came up many times. Its specificity is not known. The source material, RNA transcripts, was used to amplify TCR beta CDR3 regions. The primer set for the first-round RT-PCR of the TCR CDR3 was HTBI. Via MiXCR, TCRdb re-called the multiplex PCR reads, giving one row per CDR3 protein. The repertoire holds hundreds of thousands of distinct CDR3 sequences, with more than 15% as singletons. V and J are TRBV11-3 and TRBJ1-2, with D unclear. The sequenced sample was blood. This receptor was taken from a young woman with Graves' hyperthyroidism. The CDR3 reads CASSKDGEGYTF. CDR3 sequence (DNA): TGTGCCAGCAGCAAGGATGGCGAGGGCTACACCTTC.